This TCR beta chain was captured by sequencing in a study of blood T cell repertoires in COVID-19. Study at large: Acute-phase and convalescent COVID-19 samples originated in the United States, Italy and Spain.

This clone was detected once. This CDR3 region has 13 residues. CDR1 and CDR2 (germline): SGHAT, FQNNGV. Deletions cut 0 bases from V and 6 bases from J, with 6 bases between. TCRdb keeps only in-frame clones here, not all; method: immunoSEQ multiplex PCR. The data hold some 49,000 clones, with 82% observed a single time. Specimen: peripheral blood. The V call is TRBV11-2, the J call TRBJ1-5; D is unclear. The TCR originated in a woman aged 60 to 75 with acute or convalescent COVID-19. The CDR3 DNA follows: TGTGCCAGCAGCTTAGACCGCGGTCAGCCCCAGCATTTT. Encoded protein: CASSLDRGQPQHF.